What follows are 19 T cell receptor beta chains derived from one specimen sequenced in a study of blood T cell repertoires in COVID-19. TCRdb's table, derived via immunoSEQ multiplex PCR, lists solely in-frame clones and lacks some. The sample holds fewer than 250,000 clones, roughly 85% seen once. Source material: PBMCs or T cells enriched from blood (not recorded which). These receptors came from a woman in her fifties or sixties with acute COVID-19.

The J gene is TRBJ1-6, the V gene TRBV6-1; 9 bases line up with TRBD1. Germline CDR1 MNHNS, CDR2 SASEGT. CDR3 length equals 15 residues. Unmatched junction bases numbered 5, after V lost 2 bases and J lost 9 bases. The CDR3 reads CASSERQGEFSPLHF. CDR3 nucleotide sequence: TGTGCCAGCAGTGAAAGACAGGGGGAATTTTCACCCCTCCACTTT.

The V and J genes are TRBV27 and TRBJ1-2, with 8 bases identical to TRBD1. V lost 3 bases, J lost 4 bases, and 10 bases stayed unmatched. Germline CDR1 reads MNHEY; CDR2 reads SMNVEV (reference sequence). This CDR3 region has 16 residues. The CDR3 nucleotides read TGTGCCAGCAGTTTCGCCCTCGGACAGGGCCCCTATGGCTACACCTTC. As protein: CASSFALGQGPYGYTF.

The J gene is TRBJ1-1, the V gene TRBV3-1 (or the pseudogene TRBV3-2), with 7 bases matching TRBD1. Germline V gives CDR1 LGHDT, CDR2 YNNKEL (reference sequence). V was clipped by 6 bases and J by 1 base; unmatched bases: 5. The CDR3 sequence is 14 residues long. This CDR3 is CASSRRTGNTEAFF. CDR3 nucleotide sequence: TGTGCCAGCAGTCGCCGGACAGGGAACACTGAAGCTTTCTTT.

The chain combines TRBV30 with TRBJ1-2, with 7 bases that match TRBD1. Looked up from germline, CDR1 is GTSNPN and CDR2 is SVGIG (reference sequence). V was pared by 2 bases and J by 8 bases, with 11 bases of the junction left unmatched. The length of the CDR3 is 14 residues. DNA for the CDR3: TGTGCCTGGAGTACGGGACAGACCTATAAAGGCTACACCTTC. Residues: CAWSTGQTYKGYTF.

V gene TRBV13 combines with J gene TRBJ2-7, with TRBD1 matching over 9 bases. The length of the CDR3 is 14 residues. J gave up 5 bases and V 6 bases, and 8 bases lay outside the gene matches. CDR1 is PRHDT and CDR2 is FYEKMQ in the germline V gene (reference sequence). CDR3 coding DNA: TGTGCCAGCAGACGCGGACAGGGGTCCCACGAGCAGTACTTC. As protein: CASRRGQGSHEQYF.

CDR3 sequence: CASGLVPPGPGEETQYF. In nucleotides, the CDR3 is TGTGCTAGTGGTTTGGTACCCCCGGGACCGGGAGAAGAGACCCAGTACTTC. V is TRBV12-5 and J is TRBJ2-5; possibly TRBD2 for D (6 bases). Germline CDR1 reads LGHNT; CDR2 reads FRNRAP. V was clipped by 0 bases and J by 3 bases, with 17 bases between them. The CDR3 has 17 amino acids.

The chain is built from TRBV4-2 and TRBJ1-3, with TRBD1 as a possible D gene (5 bases). The V gene lost 0 bases and the J gene lost 0 bases, with 15 bases spanning the gap. CDR1 and CDR2 from the germline V gene are LGHNA and YNFKEQ. The CDR3 extends over 18 amino acids. The DNA of the CDR3 is TGTGCCAGCAGCCAAGAACGGATTACAGGAATCTCTGGAAACACCATATATTTT. Translating it yields CASSQERITGISGNTIYF.

V usage is TRBV4-3 and J usage is TRBJ2-1, with 10 bases fitting TRBD1. Germline-derived CDR1 and CDR2 are LGHNA and YSLEER. CDR3 length: 15 residues. With V trimmed by 5 bases and J by 6 bases, 7 bases remained unmatched. CDR3 bases: TGCGCCAGCAGCAGATTGGGGACAGGGGTCAATGAGCAGTTCTTC. Residues: CASSRLGTGVNEQFF.

V is TRBV30 and J is TRBJ1-1; 7 bases match TRBD1. J was trimmed by 5 bases and V by 3 bases; bases with no gene match: 6. This CDR3 spans 13 amino acids. Germline-derived CDR1 and CDR2 are GTSNPN and SVGIG (reference sequence). CDR3 nucleotides: TGTGCCTGGAGGGAGGGGGCGCGGACTGAAGCTTTCTTT. It codes for CAWREGARTEAFF.

This clone was counted a few times. This chain uses TRBV25-1 with TRBJ1-1; 8 positions agree with TRBD1. The germline CDR1 and CDR2 sequences are MGHDK and SYGVNS. J gave up 3 bases and V 6 bases, and 9 bases lay outside the gene matches. This CDR3 has 15 amino acids. CDR3 sequence: CASRSLGQGDTEAFF. DNA for the CDR3: TGTGCCAGCAGATCCCTTGGACAGGGCGACACTGAAGCTTTCTTT. Together with reference TRBV25-1 and TRBJ1-1, the CDR3 gives the full variable domain: EADIYQTPRYLVIGTGKKITLECSQTMGHDKMYWYQQDPGMELHLIHYSYGVNSTEKGDLSSESTVSRIRTEHFPLTLESARPSHTSQYLCASRSLGQGDTEAFFGQGTRLTVV.

This chain connects TRBV19 to TRBJ2-7; 11 bases map to TRBD1. Germline V gene data show CDR1 as LNHDA and CDR2 as SQIVND (reference sequence). The CDR3 length is 15 residues. The ends lost 5 bases at V and 2 bases at J; junction bases unmatched: 5. CDR3 sequence reads: CASSSRDRGTYEQYF. The CDR3 DNA reads TGTGCCAGTAGTTCCCGGGACAGGGGGACCTACGAGCAGTACTTC.

The chain's CDR3 is CASSRNRENNYGYTF. The CDR3 nucleotides are TGCGCCAGCAGCCGAAACAGGGAAAATAACTATGGCTACACCTTC. This sequence joins TRBV4-1 and TRBJ1-2; D perhaps matches TRBD1 (6 bases). CDR1 MGHRA and CDR2 YSYEKL come from the germline V gene. There are 15 residues in the CDR3. Trimming pared 4 bases from V and 1 base from J, leaving 13 bases between.

As regards this clone: Additional DNA sequences in this sample encode the identical CDR3. The CDR3 DNA reads as TGTGCCAGCAGTTTACAGGGGAGCTATGGCTACACCTTC. Translation: CASSLQGSYGYTF. V gene TRBV12-3 or TRBV12-4 combines with J gene TRBJ1-2, with TRBD1 as a possible D gene (6 bases). The V gene lost 2 bases and the J gene lost 4 bases, with 8 bases spanning the gap. CDR3 length equals 13 residues.

The rearrangement uses TRBV7-3 and TRBJ1-2; possibly TRBD1 for D (6 bases). Trimming removed 2 bases from V and 7 bases from J, with 14 bases in between. Germline V gene sequence: CDR1 SGHTA, CDR2 FQGTGA. The CDR3 covers 14 residues. DNA of the CDR3: TGTGCCAGCAGCTTAGCGGGGGGACATCGTGGCTACACCTTC. The encoded protein is CASSLAGGHRGYTF. The whole variable domain, filled in from reference TRBV7-3 and TRBJ1-2, reads GAGVSQTPSNKVTEKGKYVELRCDPISGHTALYWYRQSLGQGPEFLIYFQGTGAADDSGLPNDRFFAVRPEGSVSTLKIQRTERGDSAVYLCASSLAGGHRGYTFGSGTRLTVV.

The chain employs TRBV19 and TRBJ2-1, with TRBD1 identical over 10 bases. V shed 7 bases and J 4 bases; nucleotides not matched to a gene: 4. Germline CDR1 and CDR2: LNHDA and SQIVND (reference sequence). This CDR3 spans 14 amino acids. The CDR3 DNA follows: TGTGCCAGTAAAGGACAGGGGGATTACAATGAGCAGTTCTTC. Translated, it gives CASKGQGDYNEQFF.

The chain combines TRBV3-1 (or the pseudogene TRBV3-2) with TRBJ1-1; unclear D gene. Germline CDR1 and CDR2: LGHDT and YNNKEL (reference sequence). The CDR3 runs to 14 residues. The germline V and J ends were trimmed by 1 base and 6 bases, with 12 bases remaining between them. CDR3 sequence (DNA): TGTGCCAGCAGCCAAGTCGAGGGTACCTCTGAAGCTTTCTTT. This translates into CASSQVEGTSEAFF.

V is TRBV6-5 and J is TRBJ1-5; 8 bases match TRBD1. CDR1 and CDR2 (germline): MNHEY, SVGAGI. The CDR3 sequence is 15 residues long. Trimming at V came to 5 bases and at J to 7 bases, leaving 10 bases not matched to a gene. In nucleotides, the CDR3 is TGTGCCAGCAGTCCTGAAGGGACAGGTCAACAGCCCCAGCATTTT. This encodes CASSPEGTGQQPQHF.

The chain recombines TRBV5-4 with TRBJ2-1; TRBD1 aligns across 7 bases. The CDR3 has 15 residues. J gave up 2 bases and V 1 base, and 3 bases lay outside the gene matches. Germline V gene sequence: CDR1 SGHNT, CDR2 YYREEE (reference sequence). CDR3 protein: CASSLRDSPYNEQFF. CDR3 sequence (DNA): TGTGCCAGCAGCTTGCGGGACAGTCCCTACAATGAGCAGTTCTTC. Supplemented by reference TRBV5-4 and TRBJ2-1, the full variable domain reads ETGVTQSPTHLIKTRGQQVTLRCSSQSGHNTVSWYQQALGQGPQFIFQYYREEENGRGNFPPRFSGLQFPNYSSELNVNALELDDSALYLCASSLRDSPYNEQFFGPGTRLTVL.

V is TRBV6-5 and J is TRBJ2-7; 10 nucleotides line up with TRBD2. This CDR3 comprises 12 residues. V lost 8 bases to trimming and J lost 6 bases; unmatched junction nucleotides: 4. Germline CDR1 reads MNHEY; CDR2 reads SVGAGI. The CDR3 reads CASQRGGVEQYF. As DNA, the CDR3 is TGTGCCAGCCAGCGGGGGGGGGTCGAGCAGTACTTC.